What follows are 16 T cell receptor beta chains derived from one specimen sequenced in a study of blood T cells in healthy people across ages. Sample-barcoded 5' priming and a J-beta primer mix drove a second PCR of 7 to 11 cycles. TCRdb independently ran MiXCR on the 5' RACE reads; one entry per CDR3 protein. The data contain 1.4 million to 1.5 million distinct CDR3 sequences, approximately 38% of them singletons. Sequenced material: blood. The receptors were gathered from a woman between 18 and 30 years old in good health.

The chain joins TRBV18 to TRBJ1-5; 9 bases line up with TRBD1. The V segment lost 3 bases and the J segment 7 bases; nucleotides outside the gene matches: 4. The CDR3 has 14 residues. The germline gives CDR1 KGHSH, CDR2 LQKENI. CDR3 sequence: CASSPGTGRQPQHF. The CDR3 DNA is TGTGCCAGCTCACCGGGGACAGGGCGACAGCCCCAGCATTTT.

Only a few counts were recorded for this clonotype. J is TRBJ1-4 and V is TRBV10-3; a possible D gene is TRBD1 (6 bases). V lost 10 bases to trimming and J lost 4 bases, with 13 bases between them. Germline V CDR1 and CDR2: ENHRY, SYGVKD. The CDR3 runs to 13 residues. DNA of the CDR3: TGTGCCACCACGGACAGCAATAATGAAAAACTGTTTTTT. This encodes CATTDSNNEKLFF.

This clonotype was detected a few times. The chain uses TRBV6-1 and TRBJ1-1; TRBD1 agrees at 7 bases. The CDR3 runs to 12 residues. The V and J ends lost 7 bases and 7 bases, in that order; junction bases with no gene match: 6. Germline V gives CDR1 MNHNS, CDR2 SASEGT. The CDR3: CASTLGTVEAFF. The CDR3 DNA follows: TGTGCCAGCACTCTAGGGACAGTTGAAGCTTTCTTT.

This clonotype appeared a few times. This rearrangement joins TRBV10-3 to TRBJ1-3; D call uncertain. V was trimmed by 6 bases and J by 4 bases, leaving 13 bases between them. Germline lookup yields CDR1 ENHRY and CDR2 SYGVKD. This CDR3 is 14 amino acids long. In DNA, the CDR3 is TGTGCCATCAGCGGTCTTGGCCCCGGAAACACCATATATTTT. This gives the protein CAISGLGPGNTIYF.

This chain connects TRBV20-1 to TRBJ2-4; D is ambiguous. Germline V gene data show CDR1 as DFQATT and CDR2 as SNEGSKA (reference sequence). V lost 8 bases and J 0 bases, leaving 8 bases between the germline ends. This CDR3 contains 12 residues. The CDR3 protein is CSTALAKNIQYF. The CDR3 DNA reads as TGCAGTACAGCCCTAGCCAAAAACATTCAGTACTTC.

This clonotype was observed at least ten times. This chain joins TRBV5-5 and TRBJ2-1; 7 nucleotides line up with TRBD2. The J segment lost 5 bases and the V segment lost 1 base, leaving 6 bases of the junction unmatched. The germline V gene encodes CDR1 SGHKS and CDR2 YYEKEE (reference sequence). The CDR3 is made up of 15 amino acids. The CDR3 DNA follows: TGTGCCAGCAGCTTGTTTGGCGGGAGTAACAATGAGCAGTTCTTC. It is translated as CASSLFGGSNNEQFF.

The CDR3 region has the DNA TGTGCCAGCAGCTCCAGCGGGAGTAGCACCGGGGAGCTGTTTTTT. Protein: CASSSSGSSTGELFF. The chain joins TRBV7-8 to TRBJ2-2, with 8 bases identical to TRBD2. The germline V gene encodes CDR1 SGHVS and CDR2 FQNEAQ. The CDR3 length is 15 residues. V trimming: 4 bases; J trimming: 4 bases; junction bases outside the gene matches: 5. Looking up the rest from reference TRBV7-8 and TRBJ2-2 gives the full variable domain: GAGVSQSPRYKVAKRGQDVALRCDPISGHVSLFWYQQALGQGPEFLTYFQNEAQLDKSGLPSDRFFAERPEGSVSTLKIQRTQQEDSAVYLCASSSSGSSTGELFFGEGSRLTVL.

The V and J genes are TRBV19 and TRBJ1-4, with 8 bases lining up with TRBD1. The CDR3 has 15 residues. CDR1 and CDR2 from the germline V gene are LNHDA and SQIVND (reference sequence). Trimming at V came to 7 bases and at J to 3 bases, leaving 7 bases not matched to a gene. The CDR3 here is CASTSRGRSNEKLFF. In DNA form, the CDR3 reads TGTGCCAGTACCAGCAGGGGGCGATCTAATGAAAAACTGTTTTTT.

The CDR3 DNA follows: TGTGCCACCAGCAGAGGGGAGATCTATAATTCACCCCTCCACTTT. Amino acid sequence: CATSRGEIYNSPLHF. V and J are TRBV15 and TRBJ1-6; D ambiguous. With 1 base removed from V and 3 bases from J, the gap between germline ends came to 7 bases. The CDR3 totals 15 residues. Germline CDR1 LNHNV, CDR2 YYDKDF (reference sequence).

This clonotype showed up many times. The rearrangement links TRBV7-9 to TRBJ2-7, with D possibly being TRBD2 (6 bases). V lost 5 bases, J lost 7 bases, and 12 bases lay in between. The length of the CDR3 is 12 residues. CDR1 and CDR2 (germline): SEHNR, FQNEAQ (reference sequence). The CDR3 DNA sequence: TGTGCCAGCAGCGCCGGGGGTCTGGAGCAGTACTTC. Translated, it gives CASSAGGLEQYF.

The chain links TRBV20-1 to TRBJ2-6, with D unclear. The germline CDR1 and CDR2 sequences are DFQATT and SNEGSKA (reference sequence). This CDR3 spans 12 amino acids. V lost 5 bases, J lost 0 bases, and 2 bases lay in between. The CDR3 bases are TGCAGTGCTGACTCTGGGGCCAACGTCCTGACTTTC. Encoded protein: CSADSGANVLTF.

The CDR3 region is CASSRMTSGYSYEQYF. As DNA, the CDR3 is TGTGCCAGCAGCCGTATGACTAGCGGTTACTCCTACGAGCAGTACTTC. The chain couples TRBV11-1 to TRBJ2-7; TRBD2 matches 9 bases. Germline CDR1 is SGHAT and CDR2 is FQDESV (reference sequence). The CDR3 length is 16 residues. The V segment lost 5 bases and the J segment 0 bases; nucleotides outside the gene matches: 8.

The table lists this clonotype with a few counts. The DNA for the CDR3 is TGTGCCATCGGATCGCCCCCTAGAGAGACCCAGTACTTC. Translation gives CAIGSPPRETQYF. The chain joins TRBV10-3 to TRBJ2-5, with no clear D. This CDR3 is 13 amino acids long. V lost 8 bases, J lost 4 bases, and 14 bases lay in between. From germline, CDR1 is ENHRY and CDR2 SYGVKD.

This clonotype was seen a few times. The chain links TRBV5-4 to TRBJ2-7; D is possibly TRBD1 (5 bases). The CDR3 loop spans 16 amino acids. Trimming took off 0 bases at V and 5 bases at J, with 18 bases between the two ends. Per the germline V gene, CDR1 is SGHNT and CDR2 is YYREEE (reference sequence). This CDR3 is CASSLDLAREEDEQYF. The CDR3 DNA sequence: TGTGCCAGCAGCTTGGATCTCGCCAGGGAAGAAGACGAGCAGTACTTC. Supplemented by reference TRBV5-4 and TRBJ2-7, the full variable domain reads ETGVTQSPTHLIKTRGQQVTLRCSSQSGHNTVSWYQQALGQGPQFIFQYYREEENGRGNFPPRFSGLQFPNYSSELNVNALELDDSALYLCASSLDLAREEDEQYFGPGTRLTVT.

V gene TRBV6-6 combines with J gene TRBJ1-3, with D perhaps TRBD1 (5 bases). The V and J ends lost 2 bases and 0 bases respectively, with 11 bases between them. CDR1 is MNHNY and CDR2 is SVGAGI in the germline V gene (reference sequence). This CDR3 spans 16 amino acids. CDR3 DNA: TGTGCCAGCAGTTACCGGGAAGGGACCTCTGGAAACACCATATATTTT. This encodes CASSYREGTSGNTIYF.

The chain links TRBV12-5 to TRBJ2-7, with TRBD2 identical over 9 bases. V trimming: 0 bases; J trimming: 4 bases; junction bases outside the gene matches: 10. Per the germline V gene, CDR1 is LGHNT and CDR2 is FRNRAP. The CDR3 runs to 17 residues. The CDR3, as DNA: TGTGCTAGTGGTTTGGTACTCCAGCGGGAGGAAGGGTACGAGCAGTACTTC. Its protein is CASGLVLQREEGYEQYF.